One sample yielded the 25 T cell receptor beta chains listed below, sequenced in a study of human T cells and chemical hapten exposure. One entry per CDR3 protein, called by TCRdb with MiXCR from the RACE reads. Among some 150,000 distinct CDR3 sequences listed, around 11% were seen once. Time point specified: patch test 2, 6 weeks after DPC sensitization. The treatment was: therapeutic diphenylcyclopropenone sensitization with weekly scalp DPC. This specimen consisted of whole blood, obtained in connection with sensitization to the hapten diphenylcyclopropenone (DPC). The receptors come from a woman between 45 and 65 years old with alopecia areata. Some clones in this sample may be carry-over from other donors' samples.

This clonotype occurred a few times. The J gene is TRBJ1-1, the V gene TRBV6-1; D uncertain. Trimming removed 7 bases from V and 0 bases from J, with 12 bases in between. Germline lookup yields CDR1 MNHNS and CDR2 SASEGT. The CDR3 totals 14 residues. CDR3 sequence (DNA): TGTGCCAGCACCGAAGGTTACGTGAACACTGAAGCTTTCTTT. Translating it yields CASTEGYVNTEAFF.

The chain joins TRBV20-1 to TRBJ2-3, with D uncertain. The CDR3 totals 14 residues. V lost 3 bases and J 0 bases, leaving 10 bases between the germline ends. The germline CDR1 and CDR2 sequences are DFQATT and SNEGSKA (reference sequence). As DNA, the CDR3 is TGCAGTGCTAGGTCTGCGACTAGCACAGATACGCAGTATTTT. This translates into CSARSATSTDTQYF.

This clonotype was seen repeatedly, ten times or more. The chain couples TRBV20-1 to TRBJ1-1; 8 bases align to TRBD1. CDR3 length: 14 amino acids. V gave up 5 bases and J gave up 1 base; unmatched junction bases: 6. Germline V gives CDR1 DFQATT, CDR2 SNEGSKA (reference sequence). The CDR3 is CSAPTGATNTEAFF. Written as DNA, the CDR3 is TGCAGTGCTCCGACAGGGGCCACGAACACTGAAGCTTTCTTT.

This clonotype was detected many times. The chain carries TRBV23-1 and TRBJ2-7; 10 bases match TRBD2. TRBV23-1 is given ORF status, its function remaining uncertain. This CDR3 has 15 residues. Trimming removed 8 bases from V and 4 bases from J; junction bases left unmatched: 11. CDR3 sequence reads: CASPPEREGLYEQYF. The CDR3 DNA follows: TGCGCCAGCCCTCCCGAGCGGGAGGGCCTTTACGAGCAGTACTTC.

This chain connects TRBV29-1 to TRBJ2-4; a possible D gene is TRBD1 (6 bases). Trimming cost V 4 bases and J 0 bases, with 19 bases left between them. Germline CDR1 and CDR2: SQVTM and ANQGSEA. The CDR3 spans 17 residues. The CDR3 nucleotides are TGCAGCGTTGTGGGGGCACAGGGTAGTAGAGCCAAAAACATTCAGTACTTC. This codes for CSVVGAQGSRAKNIQYF.

This clonotype has ten or more counts. The CDR3, as DNA: TGTGCCAACCACAGGGGCGCCGAAGCTTTCTTT. Protein product: CANHRGAEAFF. The genes are TRBV12-3 or TRBV12-4 and TRBJ1-1; 7 nucleotides line up with TRBD1. This CDR3 spans 11 amino acids. Trimming removed 10 bases from V and 8 bases from J; junction bases left unmatched: 7.

This clonotype occurred many times. The DNA of the CDR3 is TGTGCCAGCAGCTCTCCCCAGACAACTGCCTCCTACGAGCAGTACTTC. Amino acid sequence: CASSSPQTTASYEQYF. The rearrangement links TRBV11-2 to TRBJ2-7; no clear D. The CDR3 runs 16 residues. V was clipped by 4 bases and J by 0 bases, with 16 bases between them. CDR1 and CDR2 from the germline V gene are SGHAT and FQNNGV.

Worth noting for this clonotype: A read error may produce the germline difference seen at one junction end. The chain is built from TRBV28 and TRBJ2-7; the match to TRBD2 covers 7 bases. In germline, CDR1 is MDHEN, CDR2 SYDVKM. This CDR3 spans 14 amino acids. The CDR3 loop is CASTLAGPVYERYF. The DNA for the CDR3 is TGTGCCAGCACCTTAGCGGGCCCCGTCTACGAGCGGTACTTC. Full variable domain (remainder filled in from reference TRBV28 and TRBJ2-7): DVKVTQSSRYLVKRTGEKVFLECVQDMDHENMFWYRQDPGLGLRLIYFSYDVKMKEKGDIPEGYSVSREKKERFSLILESASTNQTSMYLCASTLAGPVYERYFGPGTRLTVT.

A few counts support this clonotype. V gene TRBV7-2 combines with J gene TRBJ2-1; D is uncertain. Between the trimmed V and J ends, which lost 0 bases and 4 bases, there was a span of 10 bases. Germline loops: CDR1 SGHTA, CDR2 FQGNSA. The CDR3 extends over 15 amino acids. DNA of the CDR3: TGTGCCAGCAGCTTAGCTGTGGGCAATTACAATGAGCAGTTCTTC. This translates into CASSLAVGNYNEQFF.

This clonotype has at least ten counts. This chain joins TRBV6-2 or TRBV6-3 and TRBJ2-5; D gene uncertain. CDR1 and CDR2 from the germline V gene are MNHEY and SVGEGT. V was trimmed by 7 bases and J by 3 bases, leaving 18 bases between them. This CDR3 has 15 amino acids. The CDR3 nucleotides are TGTGCCAGCACCTTTCAAGGACGGCCTAAAGAGACCCAGTACTTC. It codes for CASTFQGRPKETQYF.

This clonotype occurred a few times. The chain employs TRBV24-1 and TRBJ1-1; possibly TRBD1 for D (5 bases). CDR1 is KGHDR, CDR2 SFDVKD, per germline. V was cut by 8 bases and J by 5 bases, with 14 bases left in between. CDR3 length equals 13 residues. The CDR3 loop is CATKRGEGTEAFF. The CDR3 nucleotides are TGTGCCACCAAACGGGGGGAAGGGACTGAAGCTTTCTTT.

This CDR3 is CASSQESSGGRPSSYEQYF. The CDR3 region has the DNA TGTGCCAGCAGCCAAGAATCTAGCGGAGGGAGACCTAGCTCCTACGAGCAGTACTTC. The chain uses TRBV4-2 and TRBJ2-7; TRBD2 matches at 7 bases. Germline trimming cut 0 bases from V and 0 bases from J; bases unmatched to any gene: 14. The CDR3 contains 19 residues. Germline V gene sequence: CDR1 LGHNA, CDR2 YNFKEQ.

This clonotype was seen a few times. One end of the junction does not line up with germline, which may come from a read error. This rearrangement joins TRBV6-6 to TRBJ1-1; possible D gene TRBD1, 6 bases. Germline V gene data show CDR1 as MNHNY and CDR2 as SVGAGI (reference sequence). There are 14 residues in the CDR3. The CDR3: CASSREGGDTEVFF. CDR3 sequence (DNA): TGTGCCAGCAGTCGCGAGGGGGGGGATACTGAAGTTTTCTTT.

The chain joins TRBV20-1 to TRBJ2-5; D may be TRBD1 (5 bases). Trimming removed 6 bases from V and 3 bases from J, with 11 bases in between. The CDR3 covers 12 residues. Per the germline V gene, CDR1 is DFQATT and CDR2 is SNEGSKA (reference sequence). As DNA, the CDR3 is TGCAGTGCAAAAGACAGTAAAGAGACCCAGTACTTC. It specifies CSAKDSKETQYF.

The CDR3 coding sequence is TGTGCCAGCAGCTTTAGCCCTCAGGGGCGGAGGTCCTACGAGCAGTACTTC. Residues: CASSFSPQGRRSYEQYF. The V call is TRBV7-9, the J call TRBJ2-7; possible D gene TRBD1, 6 bases. The CDR3 extends over 17 amino acids. CDR1 and CDR2 (germline): SEHNR, FQNEAQ (reference sequence). The V end was cut by 3 bases, the J end by 1 base, with 19 bases between.

This clonotype was found many times. The chain links TRBV5-4 to TRBJ2-7, with 8 bases lining up with TRBD1. Germline CDR1 and CDR2: SGHNT and YYREEE (reference sequence). Trimming cost V 10 bases and J 6 bases; bases outside gene matches: 15. The CDR3 loop spans 14 amino acids. DNA for the CDR3: TGTGCCTGGGGAGCAGGGGGCTTCCGTCGCGAGCAGTACTTC. Its translation is CAWGAGGFRREQYF.

J is TRBJ1-2 and V is TRBV3-1, with TRBD1 identical over 7 bases. The CDR3 spans 17 residues. CDR1 is LGHDT, CDR2 YNNKEL, per germline (reference sequence). V lost 0 bases and J lost 6; bases outside the gene matches: 13. The CDR3 reads CASSQDLGTGESDGYTF. DNA for the CDR3: TGTGCCAGCAGCCAAGACCTGGGCACAGGGGAGTCCGATGGCTACACCTTC.

This clonotype showed up many times. The rearrangement uses TRBV21-1 and TRBJ2-7. TRBV21-1 is a known pseudogene. The CDR3 contains 15 residues. The CDR3 sequence: CASSKVSELIYEQYF. The DNA for the CDR3 is TGTGCCAGCAGCAAAGTATCGGAGCTGATCTACGAGCAGTACTTC.

This clonotype has at least ten counts. This chain connects TRBV6-2 or TRBV6-3 to TRBJ2-7, with 13 positions matching TRBD2. There are 18 residues in the CDR3. Germline CDR1 reads MNHEY; CDR2 reads SVGEGT. The ends lost 4 bases at V and 6 bases at J; junction bases unmatched: 15. CDR3 in amino acids: CASSFGQTGLAGPGEQYF. The CDR3 bases are TGTGCCAGCAGTTTTGGACAGACGGGACTAGCGGGGCCAGGCGAGCAGTACTTC.

Comment on this clonotype: A much bigger clone sits one base away, suggesting this may be a read error. This chain links TRBV6-2 or TRBV6-3 with TRBJ2-4, with TRBD2 identical over 11 bases. V lost 9 bases and J lost 0; bases outside the gene matches: 13. Per the germline V gene, CDR1 is MNHEY and CDR2 is SVGEGT. The length of the CDR3 is 18 residues. Written as DNA, the CDR3 is TGTGCCAGAAGGTCCGGGACTAGCGGAATTTTAGCCAAAAACATTCAGTACTTC. This sequence encodes CARRSGTSGILAKNIQYF.

This clonotype was picked up many times. V is TRBV29-1 and J is TRBJ1-5; D gene unclear. Germline V gene lookup returns CDR1 SQVTM and CDR2 ANQGSEA. V dropped 4 bases and J dropped 5 bases, with 18 bases sitting between them. This CDR3 comprises 15 residues. The CDR3 spells CSVVMGFGVDQPQHF. CDR3 coding DNA: TGCAGCGTTGTGATGGGATTTGGAGTGGATCAGCCCCAGCATTTT.

The chain carries TRBV3-1 and TRBJ2-5; TRBD1 aligns across 7 bases. Germline V gene sequence: CDR1 LGHDT, CDR2 YNNKEL (reference sequence). The J segment lost 1 base and the V segment lost 3 bases, leaving 2 bases of the junction unmatched. The CDR3 is 14 amino acids. The CDR3 protein is CASSHRTGQETQYF. CDR3 bases: TGTGCCAGCAGCCACCGGACAGGCCAAGAGACCCAGTACTTC.

This clonotype was counted many times. This rearrangement joins TRBV10-3 to TRBJ2-3, with 10 bases identical to TRBD1. The CDR3 has 14 residues. Trimming cost V 6 bases and J 5 bases; bases outside gene matches: 5. CDR1 is ENHRY and CDR2 is SYGVKD in the germline V gene. The CDR3 region has the DNA TGTGCCATCAGCCTGACAGGGGGCGAAGATACGCAGTATTTT. Translated, it gives CAISLTGGEDTQYF.

CDR3 protein: CASSSGREADTQYF. The CDR3 nucleotides are TGTGCCAGCAGCTCCGGCCGGGAGGCAGATACGCAGTATTTT. The V gene is TRBV7-6, the J gene TRBJ2-3; 7 nucleotides align to TRBD2. The germline CDR1 and CDR2 sequences are SGHVS and FNYEAQ. This CDR3 is built from 14 residues. V gave up 4 bases and J gave up 4 bases; unmatched junction bases: 5.

In its sample, this clonotype was seen a few times. In nucleotides, the CDR3 is TGTGCCAGCAGCTTCGGCGGAGGGGCCTTTGGCTACACCTTC. It is translated as CASSFGGGAFGYTF. V gene TRBV7-9 combines with J gene TRBJ1-2; the D gene is possibly TRBD1 (5 bases). Germline CDR1 SEHNR, CDR2 FQNEAQ (reference sequence). The CDR3 loop spans 14 amino acids. With 3 bases removed from V and 7 bases from J, the gap between germline ends came to 15 bases.